These 30 T cell receptor beta chains were sequenced from one sample in a study of blood T cell repertoires in COVID-19. Clones were read by immunoSEQ multiplex PCR, and TCRdb kept only the in-frame ones, dropping some. This sample yields around 260,000 clones, of which around 90% are seen a single time; around 9.6% belongs to the top ten. The specimen sequenced was peripheral blood. Receptor source: a woman between 65 and 79 years old with COVID-19, enrolled during active disease.

The chain uses TRBV9 and TRBJ2-7, with 14 positions matching TRBD2. Germline V gene sequence: CDR1 SGDLS, CDR2 YYNGEE. This CDR3 is built from 18 residues. Losses at the gene ends were 3 bases for V and 4 bases for J; bases not matched to a gene: 12. The CDR3 protein is CASSAIPGGTSGRYEQYF. CDR3 coding DNA: TGTGCCAGCAGCGCCATACCGGGGGGGACTAGCGGGAGATACGAGCAGTACTTC.

CDR3 in DNA: TGTGCCAGCAGCCAACTAGCGGGAGTCTTAAGAGACATTCAGTACTTC. As protein: CASSQLAGVLRDIQYF. The chain has TRBV6-2 or TRBV6-3 and TRBJ2-4, with 11 bases lining up with TRBD2. This CDR3 is built from 16 residues. Per germline, CDR1 MNHEY and CDR2 SVGEGT. J lost 8 bases, V lost 6 bases, and 12 bases had no gene match.

This clone came up once. This chain connects TRBV30 to TRBJ2-1; tentatively, D is TRBD2 (6 bases). The CDR3 has 15 residues. V was clipped by 0 bases and J by 7 bases, with 16 bases between them. Germline loops: CDR1 GTSNPN, CDR2 SVGIG (reference sequence). As DNA, the CDR3 is TGTGCCTGGAGTGTTACACGACTAGGTCGGAATGAGCAGTTCTTC. Its translation: CAWSVTRLGRNEQFF.

V usage is TRBV7-9 and J usage is TRBJ1-5; TRBD1 matches at 10 bases. Germline CDR1 reads SEHNR; CDR2 reads FQNEAQ (reference sequence). This CDR3 has 15 residues. The ends lost 5 bases at V and 4 bases at J; junction bases unmatched: 5. The CDR3 region has the DNA TGTGCCAGCAGCGCGACAGGGGGCGGAAATCAGCCCCAGCATTTT. Translating gives CASSATGGGNQPQHF.

The CDR3 loop reads CASSLVTGGNAKNIQYF. CDR3 in DNA: TGTGCCAGCAGCTTAGTCACTGGAGGGAACGCCAAAAACATTCAGTACTTC. This sequence joins TRBV7-2 and TRBJ2-4, with a tentative D call TRBD2 (6 bases). The CDR3 extends over 17 amino acids. Looked up from germline, CDR1 is SGHTA and CDR2 is FQGNSA. V was trimmed by 1 base and J by 1 base, leaving 14 bases between them.

This clone was seen just once. The chain links TRBV15 to TRBJ1-2; D is unclear. Looked up from germline, CDR1 is LNHNV and CDR2 is YYDKDF (reference sequence). V shed 1 base and J shed 7 bases, with 13 bases lying between them. This CDR3 contains 14 residues. As DNA, the CDR3 is TGTGCCACCAGCAGAGGATTCGGTGGGAGTGGCTACACCTTC. This translates into CATSRGFGGSGYTF.

V is TRBV4-1 and J is TRBJ1-2; D not resolved. V was pared by 4 bases and J by 4 bases, with 19 bases between. Germline CDR1 and CDR2: MGHRA and YSYEKL. The length of the CDR3 is 16 residues. CDR3 sequence: CASSPVSQRAGYGYTF. In DNA form, the CDR3 reads TGCGCCAGCAGCCCCGTTTCTCAGAGGGCGGGCTATGGCTACACCTTC.

This sequence joins TRBV7-9 and TRBJ1-1; tentative D call: TRBD1 (6 bases). Per germline, CDR1 SEHNR and CDR2 FQNEAQ (reference sequence). The CDR3 is 13 amino acids. Trimming left V 1 base short and J 4 bases short, with 7 bases between. CDR3 protein: CASSLGTVTEAFF. The CDR3, as DNA: TGTGCCAGCAGCTTAGGGACAGTCACTGAAGCTTTCTTT.

The chain joins TRBV6-5 to TRBJ2-7; 12 bases map to TRBD2. V was clipped by 5 bases and J by 6 bases; unmatched bases: 8. The CDR3 covers 15 residues. Germline CDR1 and CDR2: MNHEY and SVGAGI. As DNA, the CDR3 is TGTGCCAGCAGTCCCCAGACTAGCGGGAGAGGCGAGCAGTACTTC. The encoded protein is CASSPQTSGRGEQYF.

This chain connects TRBV6-5 to TRBJ1-1; the D gene is possibly TRBD1 (5 bases). Looked up from germline, CDR1 is MNHEY and CDR2 is SVGAGI. The CDR3 has 13 residues. V was shortened by 7 bases and J by 7 bases, with 16 bases between the two germline ends. CDR3 nucleotides: TGTGCCAGCACCCAAACGGGGGTGGGTGAAGCTTTCTTT. Protein sequence: CASTQTGVGEAFF.

The chain uses TRBV19 and TRBJ1-1, with D tentatively TRBD1 (5 bases). The CDR3 runs 15 residues. Between the trimmed V and J ends, which lost 5 bases and 6 bases, there was a span of 19 bases. Germline V gene lookup returns CDR1 LNHDA and CDR2 SQIVND (reference sequence). The CDR3: CASSLNTGVGPEAFF. The CDR3 nucleotides are TGTGCCAGTAGTTTGAATACGGGGGTGGGACCTGAAGCTTTCTTT.

This rearrangement joins TRBV3-1 (or the pseudogene TRBV3-2) to TRBJ1-1; D perhaps matches TRBD1 (5 bases). The CDR3 has 16 amino acids. Trimming took off 4 bases at V and 4 bases at J, with 19 bases between the two ends. Germline-derived CDR1 and CDR2 are LGHDT and YNNKEL (reference sequence). The CDR3 region is CASSPREWGLATEAFF. DNA of the CDR3: TGTGCCAGCAGCCCAAGGGAGTGGGGACTGGCCACTGAAGCTTTCTTT.

The chain is built from TRBV24-1 and TRBJ2-2, with 9 bases lining up with TRBD2. Germline CDR1 and CDR2: KGHDR and SFDVKD. V lost 0 bases and J lost 6; bases outside the gene matches: 4. The CDR3 has 16 amino acids. The chain's CDR3 is CATSDLGSGRSGELFF. In nucleotides, the CDR3 is TGTGCCACCAGTGATTTGGGTAGCGGGAGATCCGGGGAGCTGTTTTTT.

The V gene is TRBV27, the J gene TRBJ1-1; D may be TRBD1 (6 bases). V was cut by 3 bases and J by 7 bases, with 12 bases left in between. Germline V gene data show CDR1 as MNHEY and CDR2 as SMNVEV (reference sequence). The CDR3 spans 13 residues. CDR3 bases: TGTGCCAGCAGTTTCCCCGGACAGCGTGAAGCTTTCTTT. This sequence encodes CASSFPGQREAFF.

The chain carries TRBV14 and TRBJ2-1, with 9 bases aligning to TRBD1. The junction had 11 bases not matched to a gene; V was cut back by 4 bases and J by 7 bases. The germline V gene has CDR1 SGHDN and CDR2 FVKESK. The CDR3 loop spans 16 amino acids. The CDR3 region is CASSPTPGQGTNEQFF. The DNA of the CDR3 is TGTGCCAGCAGCCCCACGCCGGGACAGGGTACTAATGAGCAGTTCTTC.

The V gene is TRBV28, the J gene TRBJ1-3; D call uncertain. The CDR3 totals 13 residues. V dropped 3 bases and J dropped 7 bases, with 10 bases sitting between them. Germline CDR1 reads MDHEN; CDR2 reads SYDVKM. In DNA, the CDR3 is TGTGCCAGCAGTTTGTCTGCCGGGAACACCATATATTTT. Translated: CASSLSAGNTIYF.

This clone has a single count. The chain carries TRBV10-1 and TRBJ2-1; 13 nucleotides match TRBD2. Per the germline V gene, CDR1 is WNHNN and CDR2 is SYGVQD (reference sequence). The ends lost 11 bases at V and 3 bases at J; junction bases unmatched: 10. CDR3 size: 16 residues. CDR3 nucleotides: TGCGCCCCGGCCCCCGGGACTAGCGGGAACTACAATGAGCAGTTCTTC. This gives the protein CAPAPGTSGNYNEQFF.

This clone was seen a handful of times. This chain joins TRBV10-3 and TRBJ1-6, with a possible D match to TRBD1 (5 bases). The CDR3 totals 14 residues. Between the trimmed V and J ends, which lost 4 bases and 13 bases, there was a span of 17 bases. Looked up from germline, CDR1 is ENHRY and CDR2 is SYGVKD. CDR3 coding DNA: TGTGCCATCAGTGTTAGGGGACTAAAGTCGCCCCTCCACTTT. Encoded protein: CAISVRGLKSPLHF.

V and J are TRBV5-1 and TRBJ2-5, with D uncertain. V shed 4 bases and J shed 4 bases, with 8 bases lying between them. CDR3 length: 12 residues. In germline, CDR1 is SGHRS, CDR2 YFSETQ. The DNA of the CDR3 is TGCGCCAGCAGCCGCACGGGAGAGACCCAGTACTTC. This codes for CASSRTGETQYF. Full variable domain (remainder filled in from reference TRBV5-1 and TRBJ2-5): KAGVTQTPRYLIKTRGQQVTLSCSPISGHRSVSWYQQTPGQGLQFLFEYFSETQRNKGNFPGRFSGRQFSNSRSEMNVSTLELGDSALYLCASSRTGETQYFGPGTRLLVL.

The genes are TRBV6-1 and TRBJ2-5; 10 nucleotides agree with TRBD2. Germline CDR1 and CDR2: MNHNS and SASEGT. Germline trimming cut 4 bases from V and 5 bases from J; bases unmatched to any gene: 13. This CDR3 region has 17 residues. CDR3 sequence: CASSGPDRPSGSETQYF. The CDR3 coding sequence is TGTGCCAGCAGTGGACCCGACAGGCCTAGCGGGAGTGAGACCCAGTACTTC.

This sequence joins TRBV27 and TRBJ2-2, with TRBD2 identical over 12 bases. CDR1 is MNHEY and CDR2 is SMNVEV in the germline V gene (reference sequence). V lost 4 bases to trimming and J lost 6 bases; unmatched junction nucleotides: 6. The CDR3 has 16 amino acids. CDR3 in DNA: TGTGCCAGCAGTTCAGCCGGGACTAGCGGGTCCGGGGAGCTGTTTTTT. This translates into CASSSAGTSGSGELFF.

The V and J genes are TRBV18 and TRBJ2-2; 8 nucleotides align to TRBD1. The CDR3 length is 15 residues. The germline V gene has CDR1 KGHSH and CDR2 LQKENI. V was pared by 3 bases and J by 4 bases, with 4 bases of the junction left unmatched. For the CDR3, the DNA is TGTGCCAGCTCACCGAATACAGGGGGCACCGGGGAGCTGTTTTTT. Amino acid sequence: CASSPNTGGTGELFF.

The rearrangement joins TRBV6-6 to TRBJ1-2; TRBD1 might be the D (6 bases). CDR1 and CDR2 from the germline V gene are MNHNY and SVGAGI (reference sequence). The CDR3 consists of 13 residues. V was trimmed by 4 bases and J by 2 bases, leaving 8 bases between them. The CDR3 region has the DNA TGTGCCAGCAGTTTTGGACAGAACTATGGCTACACCTTC. It specifies CASSFGQNYGYTF.

The chain recombines TRBV5-4 with TRBJ1-1; tentative D call: TRBD1 (6 bases). The CDR3 spans 14 residues. V lost 4 bases to trimming and J lost 6 bases, with 16 bases between them. Looked up from germline, CDR1 is SGHNT and CDR2 is YYREEE (reference sequence). In nucleotides, the CDR3 is TGTGCCAGCAGCCGTGGGGGTGGGGGCTCTGAAGCTTTCTTT. It yields the protein CASSRGGGGSEAFF.

V and J are TRBV23-1 and TRBJ2-7; 10 bases map to TRBD1. TRBV23-1 is known as an ORF, though its function is uncertain. The CDR3 sequence is 15 residues long. Trimming took 9 bases from V and 5 from J; bases not matched to a gene: 13. The DNA for the CDR3 is TGCGCCAGATCGCCCAACCGGGACAGGGGTCACGAGCAGTACTTC. It is translated as CARSPNRDRGHEQYF.

The genes are TRBV15 and TRBJ1-5; no reliable D call. The germline gives CDR1 LNHNV, CDR2 YYDKDF (reference sequence). With 0 bases removed from V and 6 bases from J, the gap between germline ends came to 9 bases. This CDR3 region has 14 residues. Here the CDR3 reads CATSREGGGQPQHF. CDR3 sequence (DNA): TGTGCCACCAGCAGAGAAGGAGGCGGTCAGCCCCAGCATTTT. Filled out from reference TRBV15 and TRBJ1-5, the complete variable domain reads DAMVIQNPRYQVTQFGKPVTLSCSQTLNHNVMYWYQQKSSQAPKLLFHYYDKDFNNEADTPDNFQSRRPNTSFCFLDIRSPGLGDTAMYLCATSREGGGQPQHFGDGTRLSIL.

The chain couples TRBV5-1 to TRBJ2-2, with TRBD2 identical over 12 bases. The V gene end was trimmed by 4 bases and the J gene end by 6 bases; junction bases not matched to a gene: 7. Germline V CDR1 and CDR2: SGHRS, YFSETQ. This CDR3 spans 16 amino acids. CDR3 region: CASSQAASGRAGELFF. The CDR3 region has the DNA TGCGCCAGCAGCCAGGCCGCTAGCGGGAGGGCCGGGGAGCTGTTTTTT.

The V gene is TRBV2, the J gene TRBJ1-3, with D perhaps matching TRBD1 (6 bases). CDR3 length equals 15 residues. Germline-derived CDR1 and CDR2 are SNHLY and FYNNEI. V was cut by 6 bases and J by 0 bases, with 12 bases left in between. The CDR3 loop is CASRGAGTSGNTIYF. The CDR3 region has the DNA TGTGCCAGCAGGGGGGCCGGGACCTCTGGAAACACCATATATTTT.

V and J are TRBV6-4 and TRBJ2-1; perhaps TRBD2 as D (7 bases). The germline CDR1 and CDR2 sequences are MRHNA and SNTAGT. The CDR3 length is 19 residues. V dropped 7 bases and J dropped 2 bases, with 27 bases sitting between them. The CDR3 region has the DNA TGTGCCAGCACCACAGTCGGGCAACACGGGGGGCCAACCTACAATGAGCAGTTCTTC. It encodes CASTTVGQHGGPTYNEQFF.

The CDR3 DNA reads as TGTGCCACCAGTGACGACTATGGCTACACCTTC. Its translation is CATSDDYGYTF. This chain joins TRBV24-1 and TRBJ1-2; D remains ambiguous. CDR3 size: 11 residues. With 4 bases removed from V and 3 bases from J, the gap between germline ends came to 2 bases. CDR1 and CDR2 from the germline V gene are KGHDR and SFDVKD.